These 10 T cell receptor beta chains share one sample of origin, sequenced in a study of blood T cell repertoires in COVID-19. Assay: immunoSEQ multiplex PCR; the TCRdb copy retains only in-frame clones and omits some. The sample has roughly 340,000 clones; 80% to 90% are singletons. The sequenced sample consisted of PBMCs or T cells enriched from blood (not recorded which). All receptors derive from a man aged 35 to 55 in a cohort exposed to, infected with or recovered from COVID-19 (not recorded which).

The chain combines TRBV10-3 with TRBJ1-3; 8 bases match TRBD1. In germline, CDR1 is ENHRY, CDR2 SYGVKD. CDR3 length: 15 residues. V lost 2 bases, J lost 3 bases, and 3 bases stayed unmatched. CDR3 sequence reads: CAISEQGALGNTIYF. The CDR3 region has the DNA TGTGCCATCAGTGAGCAGGGGGCACTTGGAAACACCATATATTTT.

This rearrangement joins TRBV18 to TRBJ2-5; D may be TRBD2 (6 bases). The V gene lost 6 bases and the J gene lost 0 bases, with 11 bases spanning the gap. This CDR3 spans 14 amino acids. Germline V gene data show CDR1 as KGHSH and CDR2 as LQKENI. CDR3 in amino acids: CASSRGSDQETQYF. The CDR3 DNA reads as TGTGCCAGCTCCCGGGGGTCTGACCAAGAGACCCAGTACTTC.

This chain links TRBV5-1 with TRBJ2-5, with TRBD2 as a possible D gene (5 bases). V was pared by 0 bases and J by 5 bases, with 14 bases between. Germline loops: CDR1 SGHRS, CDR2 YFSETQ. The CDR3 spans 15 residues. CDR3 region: CASSLEDGVGETQYF. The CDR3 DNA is TGCGCCAGCAGCTTGGAAGACGGGGTAGGGGAGACCCAGTACTTC.

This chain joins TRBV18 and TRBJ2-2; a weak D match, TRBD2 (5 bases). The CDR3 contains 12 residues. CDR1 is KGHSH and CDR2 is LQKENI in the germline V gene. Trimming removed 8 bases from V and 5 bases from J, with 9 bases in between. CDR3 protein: CASERVTGELFF. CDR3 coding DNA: TGTGCCAGCGAGAGGGTTACCGGGGAGCTGTTTTTT.

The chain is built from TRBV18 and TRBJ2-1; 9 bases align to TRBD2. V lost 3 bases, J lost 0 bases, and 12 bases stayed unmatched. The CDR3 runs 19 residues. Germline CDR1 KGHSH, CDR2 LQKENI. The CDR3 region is CASSPTSGHTVSSYNEQFF. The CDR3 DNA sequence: TGTGCCAGCTCACCGACTAGCGGCCACACCGTGAGCTCCTACAATGAGCAGTTCTTC.

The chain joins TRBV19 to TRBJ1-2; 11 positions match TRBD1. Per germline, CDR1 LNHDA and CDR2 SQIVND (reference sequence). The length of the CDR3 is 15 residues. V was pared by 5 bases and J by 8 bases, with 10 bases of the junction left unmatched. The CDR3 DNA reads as TGTGCCAGTAGTGAGCCGGGACAGGGGGTGAAAGGCTACACCTTC. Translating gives CASSEPGQGVKGYTF.

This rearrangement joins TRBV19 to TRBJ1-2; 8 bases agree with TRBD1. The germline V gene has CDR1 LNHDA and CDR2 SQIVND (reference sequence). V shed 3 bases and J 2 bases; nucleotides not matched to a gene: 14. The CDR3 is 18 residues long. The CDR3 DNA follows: TGTGCCAGTAGTATTAACCCCCTCGGACAGGGCCGCAACTATGGCTACACCTTC. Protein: CASSINPLGQGRNYGYTF.

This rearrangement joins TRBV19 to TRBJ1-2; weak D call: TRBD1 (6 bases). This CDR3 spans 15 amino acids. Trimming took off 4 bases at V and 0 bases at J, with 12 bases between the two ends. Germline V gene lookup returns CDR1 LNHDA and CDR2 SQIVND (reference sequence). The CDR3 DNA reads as TGTGCCAGTAGTACCGGACAGTTAGCTAACTATGGCTACACCTTC. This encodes CASSTGQLANYGYTF.

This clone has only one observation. CDR3 in amino acids: CASSYRSAGEKLFF. The CDR3 nucleotides are TGTGCCAGCAGTTACCGGAGCGCCGGGGAAAAACTGTTTTTT. The chain employs TRBV6-5 and TRBJ1-4; D remains unclear. Germline V lookup: CDR1 MNHEY, CDR2 SVGAGI. The CDR3 runs 14 residues. The V end was cut by 2 bases, the J end by 8 bases, with 12 bases between.

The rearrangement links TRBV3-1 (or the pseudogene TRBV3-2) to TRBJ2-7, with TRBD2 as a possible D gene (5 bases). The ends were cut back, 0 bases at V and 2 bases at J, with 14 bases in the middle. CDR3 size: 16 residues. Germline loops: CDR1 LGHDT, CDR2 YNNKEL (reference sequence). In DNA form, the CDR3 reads TGTGCCAGCAGCCAAGATATAGGGAGTGGGGCCTACGAGCAGTACTTC. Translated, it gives CASSQDIGSGAYEQYF.